The 26 T cell receptor beta chains reported below all come from one sample, sequenced in a study of cytomegalovirus exposure and HLA in healthy donors. This PCR relied on a set of 60 Vbeta primers and 13 Jbeta primers. Profiling relied on immunoSEQ multiplex PCR, and the TCRdb table lists in-frame clones only, not all of them. The sample carries about 170,000 clones, around 81% recorded once. Material: PBMCs. The receptors were sampled from a woman in her thirties in good health and CMV-seropositive.

The rearrangement links TRBV5-6 to TRBJ2-3, with 7 bases matching TRBD1. CDR1 is SGHDT, CDR2 YYEEEE, per germline. V lost 2 bases to trimming and J lost 3 bases; unmatched junction nucleotides: 3. This CDR3 spans 14 amino acids. CDR3 bases: TGTGCCAGCAGCTTAGGGGGCGTGACAGATACGCAGTATTTT. Amino acid sequence: CASSLGGVTDTQYF.

This chain uses TRBV7-9 with TRBJ2-7; the match to TRBD1 covers 8 bases. Germline V gives CDR1 SEHNR, CDR2 FQNEAQ (reference sequence). V was clipped by 0 bases and J by 9 bases; unmatched bases: 10. The CDR3 is made up of 15 amino acids. The CDR3 nucleotides are TGTGCCAGCAGCTTAGCAGGCACAGGGGGAATAGGGCAGTACTTC. Translated, it gives CASSLAGTGGIGQYF.

A word on this clone: The identical CDR3 is also encoded by other nucleotide sequences in the sample. The genes are TRBV15 and TRBJ1-4; D gene unclear. This CDR3 region has 15 residues. The germline V and J ends were trimmed by 1 base and 8 bases, with 14 bases remaining between them. Per the germline V gene, CDR1 is LNHNV and CDR2 is YYDKDF (reference sequence). In nucleotides, the CDR3 is TGTGCCACCAGCAGAGGTACGGGAGGAGAGGAAAAACTGTTTTTT. Residues: CATSRGTGGEEKLFF.

This clone was seen just once. CDR3 sequence reads: CASSRTSSGRGAYEQYF. In nucleotides, the CDR3 is TGCGCCAGCAGCCGCACCAGTAGCGGGAGGGGAGCTTACGAGCAGTACTTC. The chain recombines TRBV5-1 with TRBJ2-7, with 11 bases matching TRBD2. The trim removed 4 bases at V and 4 bases at J, leaving 13 bases unmatched. Germline V lookup: CDR1 SGHRS, CDR2 YFSETQ. The CDR3 loop spans 17 amino acids. The full variable domain, with the rest looked up from reference TRBV5-1 and TRBJ2-7, is KAGVTQTPRYLIKTRGQQVTLSCSPISGHRSVSWYQQTPGQGLQFLFEYFSETQRNKGNFPGRFSGRQFSNSRSEMNVSTLELGDSALYLCASSRTSSGRGAYEQYFGPGTRLTVT.

The gene calls are TRBV27 and TRBJ2-2; D might be TRBD1 (5 bases). CDR1 is MNHEY, CDR2 SMNVEV, per germline (reference sequence). The CDR3 consists of 15 residues. V was trimmed by 2 bases and J by 1 base, leaving 8 bases between them. CDR3 protein: CASSLGHGNTGELFF. In DNA form, the CDR3 reads TGTGCCAGCAGTTTAGGACACGGGAACACCGGGGAGCTGTTTTTT.

The V and J genes are TRBV5-8 and TRBJ1-2; D perhaps matches TRBD1 (5 bases). The CDR3 runs to 16 residues. Germline V gene sequence: CDR1 SGHTS, CDR2 YDEGEE. V lost 4 bases and J 2 bases, leaving 18 bases between the germline ends. CDR3 loop: CASSPGLLWGNYGYTF. CDR3 bases: TGTGCCAGCAGCCCGGGACTCCTCTGGGGGAACTATGGCTACACCTTC.

This sequence joins TRBV5-6 and TRBJ2-7; weak D call: TRBD2 (6 bases). V lost 4 bases, J lost 6 bases, and 14 bases lay in between. The germline gives CDR1 SGHDT, CDR2 YYEEEE. The CDR3 is made up of 13 amino acids. The CDR3, as DNA: TGTGCCAGCAGCGGGATGTGGGAGGCCGAGCAGTACTTC. It specifies CASSGMWEAEQYF.

This clone was observed once. The gene calls are TRBV7-2 and TRBJ1-6; 11 bases line up with TRBD1. The CDR3 has 15 amino acids. V lost 4 bases and J lost 10; bases outside the gene matches: 6. Germline V gene lookup returns CDR1 SGHTA and CDR2 FQGNSA. The CDR3 nucleotides are TGTGCCAGCAGCTCCAGGACAGGGGGCGAATCACCCCTCCACTTT. Translating it yields CASSSRTGGESPLHF. The whole variable domain, filled in from reference TRBV7-2 and TRBJ1-6, reads GAGVSQSPSNKVTEKGKDVELRCDPISGHTALYWYRQSLGQGLEFLIYFQGNSAPDKSGLPSDRFSAERTGGSVSTLTIQRTQQEDSAVYLCASSSRTGGESPLHFGNGTRLTVT.

The table lists this clone with a few counts. The chain recombines TRBV7-2 with TRBJ2-2; D gene ambiguous. The CDR3 has 14 residues. Germline V CDR1 and CDR2: SGHTA, FQGNSA. With 1 base removed from V and 3 bases from J, the gap between germline ends came to 6 bases. The CDR3 nucleotides read TGTGCCAGCAGCTTAGAATCTTACACCGGGGAGCTGTTTTTT. Its translation: CASSLESYTGELFF.

This sequence joins TRBV7-8 and TRBJ1-2; 9 nucleotides match TRBD1. V gave up 3 bases and J gave up 4 bases; unmatched junction bases: 0. Germline V gene lookup returns CDR1 SGHVS and CDR2 FQNEAQ. The CDR3 length is 13 residues. CDR3: CASSLGQGYGYTF. For the CDR3, the DNA is TGTGCCAGCAGCTTGGGACAGGGCTATGGCTACACCTTC.

As for this clone: Additional DNA sequences in this sample encode the identical CDR3. The chain couples TRBV7-9 to TRBJ2-7, with D tentatively TRBD2 (6 bases). Germline values: CDR1 SEHNR, CDR2 FQNEAQ (reference sequence). The CDR3 is 14 residues long. Trimming took off 3 bases at V and 4 bases at J, with 13 bases between the two ends. This chain's CDR3 is CASSLGGPTYEQYF. The CDR3 DNA is TGTGCCAGCAGCTTGGGGGGACCAACTTACGAGCAGTACTTC. Complete variable domain (other parts from reference TRBV7-9 and TRBJ2-7): DTGVSQNPRHKITKRGQNVTFRCDPISEHNRLYWYRQTLGQGPEFLTYFQNEAQLEKSRLLSDRFSAERPKGSFSTLEIQRTEQGDSAMYLCASSLGGPTYEQYFGPGTRLTVT.

The rearrangement links TRBV4-1 to TRBJ2-1, with a tentative D call TRBD2 (5 bases). Germline lookup yields CDR1 MGHRA and CDR2 YSYEKL. Trimming cost V 0 bases and J 1 base, with 10 bases left between them. The CDR3 runs 16 residues. In DNA form, the CDR3 reads TGCGCCAGCAGCCAAGAATATGCGGGTTCCTACAATGAGCAGTTCTTC. Amino acid sequence: CASSQEYAGSYNEQFF.

The CDR3 is CASSLALGDGLSGYTF. DNA for the CDR3: TGCGCCAGCAGCTTGGCCCTGGGAGATGGGCTTAGTGGCTACACCTTC. The chain is built from TRBV5-1 and TRBJ1-2; no clear D gene. The CDR3 loop spans 16 amino acids. V was clipped by 0 bases and J by 7 bases, with 19 bases between them. Germline V gives CDR1 SGHRS, CDR2 YFSETQ.

The chain is built from TRBV7-9 and TRBJ2-2, with 7 positions matching TRBD1. The junction had 7 bases not matched to a gene; V was cut back by 5 bases and J by 4 bases. Per germline, CDR1 SEHNR and CDR2 FQNEAQ (reference sequence). This CDR3 has 15 amino acids. The CDR3 spells CASSGNNRGTGELFF. As DNA, the CDR3 is TGTGCCAGCAGCGGAAATAACAGGGGCACCGGGGAGCTGTTTTTT. Supplemented by reference TRBV7-9 and TRBJ2-2, the full variable domain reads DTGVSQNPRHKITKRGQNVTFRCDPISEHNRLYWYRQTLGQGPEFLTYFQNEAQLEKSRLLSDRFSAERPKGSFSTLEIQRTEQGDSAMYLCASSGNNRGTGELFFGEGSRLTVL.

This clone was seen a handful of times. The genes are TRBV5-1 and TRBJ1-1, with D possibly matching TRBD1 (6 bases). V was trimmed by 0 bases and J by 3 bases, leaving 9 bases between them. The germline gives CDR1 SGHRS, CDR2 YFSETQ. CDR3 length equals 14 residues. CDR3 loop: CASSLEGGYTEAFF. CDR3 DNA: TGCGCCAGCAGCTTGGAAGGGGGTTACACTGAAGCTTTCTTT.

This clone appeared a single time. The DNA for the CDR3 is TGTGCCAGCAGACTCGGACAGGCGCTTAACTATGGCTACACCTTC. This codes for CASRLGQALNYGYTF. J is TRBJ1-2 and V is TRBV6-5; TRBD1 matches at 7 bases. V lost 6 bases and J lost 1; bases outside the gene matches: 8. The CDR3 runs to 15 residues. Germline values: CDR1 MNHEY, CDR2 SVGAGI.

The rearrangement joins TRBV2 to TRBJ1-5; tentative D call: TRBD1 (6 bases). The CDR3 sequence is 13 residues long. Germline loops: CDR1 SNHLY, CDR2 FYNNEI. Trimming cost V 6 bases and J 7 bases, with 13 bases left between them. As DNA, the CDR3 is TGTGCCAGCAGCCGACAGGTACCCCAGCCCCAGCATTTT. It is translated as CASSRQVPQPQHF.

In this sample, this clone turned up once. This rearrangement joins TRBV29-1 to TRBJ1-2; no definite D call. CDR3 size: 15 residues. Trimming pared 3 bases from V and 2 bases from J, leaving 16 bases between. The germline gives CDR1 SQVTM, CDR2 ANQGSEA. The CDR3 sequence: CSVDSLAENNYGYTF. In DNA form, the CDR3 reads TGCAGCGTTGATTCTTTGGCAGAAAACAACTATGGCTACACCTTC.

V gene TRBV14 combines with J gene TRBJ2-3, with D possibly TRBD2 on 6 matching bases. The CDR3 consists of 15 residues. Germline loops: CDR1 SGHDN, CDR2 FVKESK. V shed 1 base and J shed 2 bases, with 10 bases lying between them. In nucleotides, the CDR3 is TGTGCCAGCAGCCAAGTACTAGCCCACACAGATACGCAGTATTTT. As protein: CASSQVLAHTDTQYF.

The chain combines TRBV5-6 with TRBJ2-7, with 12 bases fitting TRBD1. CDR1 SGHDT and CDR2 YYEEEE come from the germline V gene. V shed 3 bases and J 6 bases; nucleotides not matched to a gene: 4. The CDR3 has 14 amino acids. The CDR3 spells CASSWGQGAFEQYF. CDR3 in DNA: TGTGCCAGCAGCTGGGGACAGGGGGCATTCGAGCAGTACTTC.

This clone was seen only a few times. J is TRBJ2-3 and V is TRBV9; D is possibly TRBD1 (6 bases). The CDR3 contains 14 residues. Germline V gives CDR1 SGDLS, CDR2 YYNGEE. V was pared by 4 bases and J by 9 bases, with 18 bases between. CDR3 sequence: CASSPRPGTLTQYF. The CDR3 coding sequence is TGTGCCAGCAGCCCTCGACCCGGGACATTGACGCAGTATTTT.

This chain uses TRBV14 with TRBJ1-1; no reliable D call. With 2 bases removed from V and 7 bases from J, the gap between germline ends came to 11 bases. The germline V gene has CDR1 SGHDN and CDR2 FVKESK. The length of the CDR3 is 13 residues. CDR3 loop: CASSQQLSDEAFF. DNA for the CDR3: TGTGCCAGCAGCCAACAACTTAGCGATGAAGCTTTCTTT.

The CDR3 DNA reads TGCGCCAGCAGCTTCGTAACCGGGACAGGGCCTGGCGAGCAGTACTTC. It yields the protein CASSFVTGTGPGEQYF. V and J are TRBV5-1 and TRBJ2-7; 9 nucleotides agree with TRBD1. The germline V gene has CDR1 SGHRS and CDR2 YFSETQ. The CDR3 has 16 amino acids. The trim removed 2 bases at V and 6 bases at J, leaving 12 bases unmatched.

The rearrangement uses TRBV11-2 and TRBJ2-2; 7 bases map to TRBD1. The germline V gene has CDR1 SGHAT and CDR2 FQNNGV. This CDR3 contains 19 residues. Trimming cost V 2 bases and J 2 bases; bases outside gene matches: 14. The CDR3 protein is CASSLIVPLGGRNTGELFF. The CDR3, as DNA: TGTGCCAGCAGCTTAATTGTTCCACTAGGGGGCAGAAACACCGGGGAGCTGTTTTTT.

Turning to this clone: A junction boundary mismatches the germline segment, possibly from a read error. V usage is TRBV29-1 and J usage is TRBJ2-1; the D gene is possibly TRBD2 (6 bases). There are 12 residues in the CDR3. Per the germline V gene, CDR1 is SQVTM and CDR2 is ANQGSEA. The CDR3 region has the DNA TGTTCTGTTATGGGGGGAGTGGAAGAGCAGTTCTTC. It encodes CSVMGGVEEQFF.

This clone was found a few times. The chain carries TRBV7-8 and TRBJ2-1; D gene uncertain. V was cut by 1 base and J by 8 bases, with 15 bases left in between. This CDR3 is built from 15 residues. The germline CDR1 and CDR2 sequences are SGHVS and FQNEAQ. The DNA for the CDR3 is TGTGCCAGCAGCTTAGATCTCACTCCTAACGATGAGCAGTTCTTC. Protein: CASSLDLTPNDEQFF.